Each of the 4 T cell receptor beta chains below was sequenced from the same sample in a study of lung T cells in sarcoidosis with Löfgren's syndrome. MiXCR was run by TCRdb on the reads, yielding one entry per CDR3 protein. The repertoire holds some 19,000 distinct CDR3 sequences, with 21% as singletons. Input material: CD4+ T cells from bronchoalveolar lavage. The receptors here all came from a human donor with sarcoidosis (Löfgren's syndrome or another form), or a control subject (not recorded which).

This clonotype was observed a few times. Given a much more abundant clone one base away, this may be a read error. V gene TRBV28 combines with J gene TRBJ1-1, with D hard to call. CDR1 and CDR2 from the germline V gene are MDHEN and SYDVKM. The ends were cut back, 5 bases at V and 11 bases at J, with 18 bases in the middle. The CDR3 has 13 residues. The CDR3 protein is CASSPRTYMRAFF. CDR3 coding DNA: TGTGCCAGCAGTCCCCGTACTTATATGCGGGCTTTCTTT. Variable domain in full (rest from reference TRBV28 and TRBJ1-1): DVKVTQSSRYLVKRTGEKVFLECVQDMDHENMFWYRQDPGLGLRLIYFSYDVKMKEKGDIPEGYSVSREKKERFSLILESASTNQTSMYLCASSPRTYMRAFFGQGTRLTVV.

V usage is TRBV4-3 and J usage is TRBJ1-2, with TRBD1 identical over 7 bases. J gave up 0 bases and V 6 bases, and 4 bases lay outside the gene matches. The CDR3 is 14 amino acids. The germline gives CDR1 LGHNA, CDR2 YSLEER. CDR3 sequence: CASSPTGTNYGYTF. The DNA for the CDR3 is TGCGCCAGCAGTCCGACAGGGACTAACTATGGCTACACCTTC.

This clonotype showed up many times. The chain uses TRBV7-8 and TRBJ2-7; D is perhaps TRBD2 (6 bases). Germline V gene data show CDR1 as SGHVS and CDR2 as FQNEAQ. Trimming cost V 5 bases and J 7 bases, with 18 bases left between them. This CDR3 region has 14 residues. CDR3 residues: CASSPPGLPGEQYF. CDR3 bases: TGTGCCAGCAGCCCCCCGGGACTGCCTGGGGAGCAGTACTTC.

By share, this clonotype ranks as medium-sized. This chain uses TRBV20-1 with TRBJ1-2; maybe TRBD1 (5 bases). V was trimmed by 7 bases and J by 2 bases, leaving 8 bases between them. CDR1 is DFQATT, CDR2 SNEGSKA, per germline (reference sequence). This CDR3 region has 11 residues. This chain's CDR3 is CSGEGNYGYTF. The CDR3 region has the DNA TGCAGTGGGGAGGGGAACTATGGCTACACCTTC.